This TCR beta chain emerged from a study of STAT3 mutations in large granular lymphocyte leukemia. On the study more broadly: Roughly half of the longitudinally sequenced T-LGLL patients carried detectable canonical activating STAT3 mutations. More than half of T-LGLL patients received immunosuppressive therapy. Overall study results and limits: TCR clonotype switching after therapy occurred in about 35% of the 18 patients. Every T-cell large granular lymphocyte leukemia patient had at least one immunodominant TCR beta clonotype. Clonal expansion was inferred from samples taken at other timepoints.

The method was immunoSEQ multiplex PCR; TCRdb's version includes in-frame clones alone and lacks a portion of them. The sample includes approximately 45,000 clones, 81% of them seen just once. The CDR3 is made up of 14 amino acids. CDR1 MNHEY and CDR2 SVGAGI come from the germline V gene. The germline V and J ends were trimmed by 2 bases and 5 bases, with 10 bases remaining between them. Remarks on this clone: Antigen specificity is unknown.

What was sequenced was PBMCs. This rearrangement joins TRBV6-5 to TRBJ2-1; maybe TRBD1 (6 bases). This sequence originates from a human donor with T large granular lymphocyte leukemia. Some clones in this sample may be carry-over from other donors' samples. CDR3 coding DNA: TGTGCCAGCAGTTACGGCAGGGGTGACAATGAGCAGTTCTTC. This encodes CASSYGRGDNEQFF.